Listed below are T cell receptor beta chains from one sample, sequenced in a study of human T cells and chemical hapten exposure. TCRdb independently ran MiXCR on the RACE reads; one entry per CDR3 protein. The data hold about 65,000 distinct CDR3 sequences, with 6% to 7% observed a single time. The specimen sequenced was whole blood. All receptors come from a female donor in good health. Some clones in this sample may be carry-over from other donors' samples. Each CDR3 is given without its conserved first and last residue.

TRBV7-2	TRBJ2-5	ASSSPLAGMAQY
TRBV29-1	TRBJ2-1	SVGQGGYNEQF
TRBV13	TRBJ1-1	ASSLKWSNTEAF
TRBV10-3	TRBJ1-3	AISRDTLSGNTIY
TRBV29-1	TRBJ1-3	SVASSGNTIY
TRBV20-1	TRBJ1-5	SARDLGQVFQPQH
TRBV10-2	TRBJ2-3	ASSESLDTQY
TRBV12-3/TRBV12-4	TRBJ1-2	ASTPRDVGYT
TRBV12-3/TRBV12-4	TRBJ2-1	ASSPWTRAGNEQF
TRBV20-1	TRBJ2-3	SARRTAWGTDTQY
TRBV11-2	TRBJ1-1	ASSLPRQGADTEAF
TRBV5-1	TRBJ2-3	ASSLAYGLSSTDTQY
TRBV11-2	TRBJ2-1	ASSPTRLSHNEQF
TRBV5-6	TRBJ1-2	ASSRTPYGYT
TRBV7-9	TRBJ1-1	ASSSRTEAF
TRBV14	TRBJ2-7	ASSQESGGFYEQY
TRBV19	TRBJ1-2	ASSIDLSTGVRYGYT
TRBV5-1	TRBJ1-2	ASSLEAAYGYT
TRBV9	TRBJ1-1	ASSAPGRTEAF
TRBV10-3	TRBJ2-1	AISEFPRDLPLEQF
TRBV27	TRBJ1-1	ASSFSGNLHRGFLSTEAF
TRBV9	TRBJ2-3	ASSRRSRTTDTQY
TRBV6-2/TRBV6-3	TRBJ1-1	ASNYRDGLNTEAF
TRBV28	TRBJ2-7	ASSASYEQY
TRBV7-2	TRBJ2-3	ASSMTNSFDTQY
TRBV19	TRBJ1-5	ASSQPGQGAQQPQH
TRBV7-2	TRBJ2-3	ASSSPSEGDTQY
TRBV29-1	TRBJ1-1	SPERGMNTEAF
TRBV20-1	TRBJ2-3	SARYGRDGDTQY
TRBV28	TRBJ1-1	ASSYAAEPPGTEAF
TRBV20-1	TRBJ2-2	SASGGLNTGELF
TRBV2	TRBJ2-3	ASSGQGSDTQY
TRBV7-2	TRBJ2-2	ASSPRTGGNTGELF
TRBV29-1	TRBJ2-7	SVEESGTSGSGYEQY
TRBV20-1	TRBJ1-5	SARGVLKQGIYSNQPQH
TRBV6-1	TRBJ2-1	ASSKSSFSYNEQF
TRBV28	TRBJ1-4	ASSFRPHNEKLF
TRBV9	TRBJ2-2	ASSPNGQNTGELF
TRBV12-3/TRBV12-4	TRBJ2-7	ASSSSDRGLESYEQY
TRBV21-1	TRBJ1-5	ASSKSGSPSNQPQH
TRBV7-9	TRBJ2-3	ASSLTGGARTDTQY
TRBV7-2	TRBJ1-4	ASSSKGSTNEKLF
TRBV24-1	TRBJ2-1	ATSDPNPRLAGGNEQF
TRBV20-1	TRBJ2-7	SARGALELYEQY
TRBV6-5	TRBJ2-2	ASSSRSTGELF